Below are 3 T cell receptor beta chains sequenced from a single sample in a study of metastatic and nonmetastatic thyroid tumors. The entire patient cohort was treatment-naive prior to thyroid surgery. Through MiXCR, TCRdb re-clonotyped the PCR reads. Counted here are around 37,000 clones, roughly 26% occurring once; the ten biggest clones make up about 8.9%. Sequencing was done on a sample of blood. The receptors shown here come from a female donor with papillary thyroid cancer or a benign thyroid nodule (not recorded which). Some clones in this sample may be carry-over from other donors' samples.

This clone was seen just once. The chain joins TRBV19 to TRBJ1-1, with 7 bases lining up with TRBD1. With 3 bases clipped from V and 1 base from J, the junction kept 14 bases outside the gene matches. Germline values: CDR1 LNHDA, CDR2 SQIVND (reference sequence). CDR3 length equals 18 residues. The CDR3 region is CASSMGLGRGRRNTEAFF. CDR3 nucleotide sequence: TGTGCCAGTAGTATGGGGTTGGGTAGGGGGCGACGGAACACTGAAGCTTTCTTT.

This clone was picked up many times. This sequence joins TRBV10-3 and TRBJ2-2; 13 bases agree with TRBD2. From germline, CDR1 is ENHRY and CDR2 SYGVKD. V was clipped by 6 bases and J by 5 bases; unmatched bases: 3. The CDR3 covers 15 residues. In DNA, the CDR3 is TGTGCCATCAGAGGACTAGCGGGAGTTACCGGGGAGCTGTTTTTT. Translated, it gives CAIRGLAGVTGELFF.

This clone has at least ten counts. The chain combines TRBV5-4 with TRBJ2-3, with TRBD1 matching over 7 bases. The CDR3 is made up of 15 amino acids. V shed 4 bases, J shed 3 bases, and the junction held 8 bases outside the gene matches. Per the germline V gene, CDR1 is SGHNT and CDR2 is YYREEE (reference sequence). CDR3 bases: TGTGCCAGCAGCCCGAACAGGGGACGGACAGATACGCAGTATTTT. Residues: CASSPNRGRTDTQYF.